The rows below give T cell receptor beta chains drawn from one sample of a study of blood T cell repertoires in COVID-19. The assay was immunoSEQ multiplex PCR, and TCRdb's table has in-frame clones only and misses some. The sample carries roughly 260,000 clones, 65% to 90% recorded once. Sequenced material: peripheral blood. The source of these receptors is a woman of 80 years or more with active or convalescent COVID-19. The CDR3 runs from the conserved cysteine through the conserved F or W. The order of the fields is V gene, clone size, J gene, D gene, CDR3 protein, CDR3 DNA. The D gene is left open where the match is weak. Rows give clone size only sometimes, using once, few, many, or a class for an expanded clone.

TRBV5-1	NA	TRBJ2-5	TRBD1	CASSLGTGTRGGTQYF	TGCGCCAGCAGCTTAGGGACAGGCACTAGAGGGGGGACCCAGTACTTC
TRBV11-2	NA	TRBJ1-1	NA	CASSSPRVGDTEAFF	TGTGCCAGCAGCTCCCCCAGGGTAGGGGACACTGAAGCTTTCTTT
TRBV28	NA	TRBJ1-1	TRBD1	CASRPVVRDSNTEAFF	TGTGCCAGCAGACCCGTGGTAAGGGACAGTAACACTGAAGCTTTCTTT
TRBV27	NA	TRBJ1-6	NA	CASSGPGHPAYNSPLHF	TGTGCCAGCAGTGGCCCGGGACATCCGGCCTATAATTCACCCCTCCACTTT
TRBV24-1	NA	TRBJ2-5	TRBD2	CATSRPSGREETQYF	TGTGCCACCAGTCGTCCTAGCGGGAGGGAAGAGACCCAGTACTTC
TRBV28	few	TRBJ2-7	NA	CASSPWGDHF	TGTGCCAGCAGTCCGTGGGGGGACCACTTC
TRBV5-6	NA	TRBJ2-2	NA	CASRSRGSNTGELFF	TGTGCCAGCCGAAGTCGCGGGTCTAACACCGGGGAGCTGTTTTTT
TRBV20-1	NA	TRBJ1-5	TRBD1	CSASKRQGDQPQHF	TGCAGTGCTAGTAAGCGGCAGGGGGATCAGCCCCAGCATTTT
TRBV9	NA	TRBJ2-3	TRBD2	CASSVGTSGGLTDTQYF	TGTGCCAGCAGCGTAGGGACTAGCGGGGGCCTCACAGATACGCAGTATTTT
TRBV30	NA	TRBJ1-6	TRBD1	CAWSVGQGSSSPLHF	TGTGCCTGGAGCGTGGGACAGGGTAGTAGTTCACCCCTCCACTTT
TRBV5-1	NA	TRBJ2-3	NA	CASSLEWGADTQYF	TGCGCCAGCAGCTTGGAGTGGGGGGCAGATACGCAGTATTTT
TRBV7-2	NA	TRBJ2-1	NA	CASRFSGDSYNEQFF	TGTGCCAGCAGGTTTTCGGGGGACTCCTACAATGAGCAGTTCTTC
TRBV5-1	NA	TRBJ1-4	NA	CASSLTGNWNEKLFF	TGCGCCAGCAGCCTGACGGGGAACTGGAATGAAAAACTGTTTTTT
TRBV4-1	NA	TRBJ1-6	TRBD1	CASSQGGTGRNSPLHF	TGCGCCAGCAGCCAAGGCGGGACAGGACGTAATTCACCCCTCCACTTT
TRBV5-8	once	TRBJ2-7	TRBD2	CASPFSRGGQYF	TGTGCCAGCCCCTTTTCCCGCGGGGGGCAGTACTTC
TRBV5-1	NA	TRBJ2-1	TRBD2	CASSIFSGGGYNEQFF	TGCGCCAGCAGCATATTCTCGGGAGGGGGATACAATGAGCAGTTCTTC
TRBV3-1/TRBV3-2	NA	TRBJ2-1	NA	CASSQDGRYNEQFF	TGTGCCAGCAGCCAAGATGGGAGATACAATGAGCAGTTCTTC
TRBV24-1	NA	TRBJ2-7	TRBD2	CATSDTSGSQYEQYF	TGTGCCACCAGTGATACTAGCGGGAGCCAGTACGAGCAGTACTTC
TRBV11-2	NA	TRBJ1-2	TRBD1	CASSLQDRLPGYTF	TGTGCCAGCAGCCTGCAGGACAGGTTACCTGGCTACACCTTC
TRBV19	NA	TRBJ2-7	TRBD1	CASSSPGQGRIRQYF	TGTGCCAGTAGTAGCCCCGGACAGGGGAGAATACGGCAGTACTTC
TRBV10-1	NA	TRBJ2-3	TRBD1	CASSGAGTETSTDTQYF	TGCGCCAGCAGTGGGGCCGGGACAGAAACTAGCACAGATACGCAGTATTTT
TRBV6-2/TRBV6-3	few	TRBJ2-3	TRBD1	CASSYDPLTGARDTQYF	TGTGCCAGCAGTTACGACCCCCTCACAGGGGCGAGAGATACGCAGTATTTT
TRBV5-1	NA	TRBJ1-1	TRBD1	CASSLAETGEAFF	TGCGCCAGCAGCTTGGCCGAGACAGGGGAAGCTTTCTTT
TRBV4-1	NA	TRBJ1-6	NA	CASSQDGGSNSPLHF	TGCGCCAGCAGCCAAGACGGGGGGTCTAATTCACCCCTCCACTTT
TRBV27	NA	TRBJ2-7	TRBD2	CASSLLAGGYYEQYF	TGTGCCAGCAGTTTACTAGCGGGGGGATACTACGAGCAGTACTTC
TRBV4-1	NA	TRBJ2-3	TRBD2	CASSQDPTSGLLDTQYF	TGCGCCAGCAGCCAAGACCCGACTAGCGGTTTATTGGATACGCAGTATTTT
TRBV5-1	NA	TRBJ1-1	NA	CASSPTGSDTEAFF	TGCGCCAGCAGCCCGACGGGTTCGGACACTGAAGCTTTCTTT
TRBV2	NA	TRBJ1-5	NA	CASSVSGNQPQHF	TGTGCCAGCAGTGTTTCAGGAAATCAGCCCCAGCATTTT
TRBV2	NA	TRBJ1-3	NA	CASVQNSGGNSGNTIYF	TGTGCCAGCGTCCAGAACTCGGGGGGGAACTCTGGAAACACCATATATTTT
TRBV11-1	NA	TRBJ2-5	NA	CASSQTGDQYF	TGTGCCAGCAGCCAGACGGGAGATCAGTACTTC
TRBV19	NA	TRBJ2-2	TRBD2	CASSVVAGYRNTGELFF	TGTGCCAGTAGTGTAGTAGCGGGATATCGGAACACCGGGGAGCTGTTTTTT
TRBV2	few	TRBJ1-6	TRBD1	CASSKDRGDSPLHF	TGTGCCAGCAGTAAGGACAGGGGTGATTCACCCCTCCACTTT
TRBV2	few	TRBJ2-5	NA	CASSEVVVGVETQYF	TGTGCCAGCAGTGAAGTCGTTGTAGGGGTGGAGACCCAGTACTTC
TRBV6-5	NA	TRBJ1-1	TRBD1	CASTLGTGNTEAFF	TGTGCCAGCACCCTCGGGACAGGAAACACTGAAGCTTTCTTT
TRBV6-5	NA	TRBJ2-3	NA	CASIWRQKENTQYF	TGTGCCAGCATTTGGCGACAGAAGGAAAATACGCAGTATTTT
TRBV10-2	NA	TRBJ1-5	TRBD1	CASSLGTENQPQHF	TGCGCCAGCAGCCTCGGGACAGAGAATCAGCCCCAGCATTTT
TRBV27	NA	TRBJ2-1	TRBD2	CASSLGRGAYNEQFF	TGTGCCAGCAGTTTAGGGCGGGGGGCGTACAATGAGCAGTTCTTC
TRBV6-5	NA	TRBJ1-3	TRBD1	CASRGDRRSGNTIYF	TGTGCCAGCAGGGGGGACAGGCGCTCTGGAAACACCATATATTTT
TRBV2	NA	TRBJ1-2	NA	CASRVDNRGYGYTF	TGTGCCAGCAGAGTCGATAATCGGGGGTATGGCTACACCTTC
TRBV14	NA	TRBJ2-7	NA	CASSQQTEGEQYF	TGTGCCAGCAGCCAACAGACGGAGGGGGAGCAGTACTTC
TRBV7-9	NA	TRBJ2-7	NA	CASSLSFRTEQYF	TGTGCCAGCAGCTTGTCGTTCCGGACAGAGCAGTACTTC
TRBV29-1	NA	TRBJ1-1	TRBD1	CSVESGRGRGEAFF	TGCAGCGTTGAATCTGGCAGGGGGCGGGGTGAAGCTTTCTTT
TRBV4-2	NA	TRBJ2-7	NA	CASSQVTGDSYEQYF	TGTGCCAGCAGCCAAGTTACGGGGGACTCCTACGAGCAGTACTTC
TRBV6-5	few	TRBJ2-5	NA	CASSYFSGQETQYF	TGTGCCAGCAGTTACTTTTCGGGCCAAGAGACCCAGTACTTC
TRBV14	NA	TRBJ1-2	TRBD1	CASRRGTGKPSYTF	TGTGCCAGCAGGAGAGGGACAGGGAAACCAAGCTACACCTTC
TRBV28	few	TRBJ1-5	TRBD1	CASSVLPGQGASNQPQHF	TGTGCCAGCAGTGTCCTTCCGGGACAGGGGGCTAGCAATCAGCCCCAGCATTTT
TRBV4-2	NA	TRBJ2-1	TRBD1	CASRDRQGRNEQFF	TGTGCCAGCAGGGACCGACAGGGTCGCAATGAGCAGTTCTTC
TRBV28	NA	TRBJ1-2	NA	CASSLSRGSRYGYTF	TGTGCCAGCAGTTTGTCCCGGGGGAGCCGGTATGGCTACACCTTC
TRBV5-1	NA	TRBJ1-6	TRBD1	CASSLRDSSYNSPLHF	TGCGCCAGCAGCTTGAGGGACAGTTCCTATAATTCACCCCTCCACTTT
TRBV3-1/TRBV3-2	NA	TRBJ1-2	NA	CASSQAWAGTLYGYTF	TGTGCCAGCAGCCAAGCTTGGGCAGGGACACTTTATGGCTACACCTTC
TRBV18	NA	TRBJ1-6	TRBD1	CASSPRTGSSYNSPLHF	TGTGCCAGCTCACCTCGGACAGGGAGCTCCTATAATTCACCCCTCCACTTT
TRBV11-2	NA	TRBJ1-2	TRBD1	CASSARDRDVFGYTF	TGTGCCAGCAGCGCGCGGGACAGGGATGTTTTTGGCTACACCTTC
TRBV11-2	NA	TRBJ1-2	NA	CASSLARGGDYGYTF	TGTGCCAGCAGCTTGGCACGGGGTGGTGACTATGGCTACACCTTC
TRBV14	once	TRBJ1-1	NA	CASSQVGQPNTEAFF	TGTGCCAGCAGCCAAGTCGGACAGCCGAACACTGAAGCTTTCTTT